The rows below give T cell receptor beta chains drawn from one sample of a study of OX40 agonist ivuxolimab in advanced cancers. Some clones are missing from TCRdb's copy, which holds only in-frame ones; the method was immunoSEQ multiplex PCR. The sample lists approximately 79,000 clones, roughly 86% seen once, with just over 2.5% in the top ten. The specimen was CD4+ or CD8+ T cells sorted from blood, collected in a trial of the OX40 agonist ivuxolimab. These receptor sequences come from an adult with an advanced solid tumor such as melanoma, head and neck, liver or kidney cancer. The CDR3 runs from the conserved cysteine through the conserved F or W. The D gene is left open where the match is weak. Size is omitted from some rows. Given values are once, few, many or a class for expanded clones.

j_gene	abundance	v_gene	d_gene	CDR3aa	CDR3nt
TRBJ1-3	once	TRBV19	NA	CASSIGDTGNTIYF	TGTGCCAGTAGTATAGGGGACACTGGAAACACCATATATTTT
TRBJ2-7	NA	TRBV6-5	NA	CASSYGILRGYEQYF	TGTGCCAGCAGTTACGGGATCCTCAGGGGCTACGAGCAGTACTTC
TRBJ1-5	NA	TRBV11-2	NA	CASSLDRVQPQHF	TGTGCCAGCAGCTTAGATCGGGTTCAGCCCCAGCATTTT
TRBJ1-1	NA	TRBV18	NA	CASSPGLAEAFF	TGTGCCAGCTCACCAGGGCTGGCGGAGGCTTTCTTT
TRBJ1-2	NA	TRBV19	NA	CASTSVWGDYGYTF	TGTGCCAGTACCTCGGTCTGGGGCGACTATGGCTACACCTTC
TRBJ1-1	NA	TRBV7-2	NA	CASFDGSASTEAFF	TGTGCCAGCTTCGACGGATCCGCCAGCACTGAAGCTTTCTTT
TRBJ2-2	once	TRBV27	NA	CASSLEGRNTGELFF	TGTGCCAGCAGTTTGGAGGGGCGAAACACCGGGGAGCTGTTTTTT
TRBJ1-5	NA	TRBV4-3	NA	CASSQDHGQPQHF	TGCGCCAGCAGCCAAGATCACGGTCAGCCCCAGCATTTT
TRBJ2-5	NA	TRBV18	TRBD2	CASSPGLAGETQYF	TGTGCCAGCTCTCCCGGACTAGCTGGGGAGACCCAGTACTTC
TRBJ2-5	NA	TRBV28	NA	CASSPQYKETQYF	TGTGCCAGCAGTCCACAGTACAAAGAGACCCAGTACTTC
TRBJ2-3	few	TRBV28	NA	CATLPGLVTDTQYF	TGTGCCACCTTGCCGGGACTGGTCACAGATACGCAGTATTTT
TRBJ2-7	NA	TRBV29-1	TRBD1	CSVGTGGRYEQYF	TGCAGCGTTGGGACAGGGGGACGGTACGAGCAGTACTTC
TRBJ2-5	NA	TRBV11-1	NA	CASSFPGGLETQYF	TGTGCCAGCAGCTTCCCAGGGGGGTTGGAGACCCAGTACTTC
TRBJ1-1	NA	TRBV5-4	NA	CASSGASPGTEAFF	TGTGCCAGCAGCGGGGCGTCCCCAGGGACTGAAGCTTTCTTT
TRBJ2-6	NA	TRBV19	NA	CASNTGANVLTF	TGTGCCAGTAATACCGGGGCCAACGTCCTGACTTTC
TRBJ1-6	NA	TRBV19	NA	CASSIYPGSNSPLHF	TGTGCCAGTAGTATTTACCCGGGGTCTAATTCACCCCTCCACTTT
TRBJ2-7	NA	TRBV5-1	TRBD1	CASSLTGGRRYEQYF	TGCGCCAGCAGCTTGACAGGGGGGCGACGCTACGAGCAGTACTTC
TRBJ1-1	NA	TRBV27	NA	CASRAGWSTEAFF	TGTGCCAGCAGGGCGGGGTGGAGCACTGAAGCTTTCTTT
TRBJ1-2	NA	TRBV30	TRBD1	CAWSQGATLLNYGYTF	TGTGCCTGGTCCCAGGGGGCTACACTCCTTAACTATGGCTACACCTTC
TRBJ2-2	NA	TRBV7-6	TRBD1	CASSPTGTNTGELFF	TGTGCCAGCAGCCCGACAGGGACGAACACCGGGGAGCTGTTTTTT
TRBJ2-3	NA	TRBV5-4	NA	CASSPGGHTDTQYF	TGTGCCAGCAGCCCGGGTGGTCACACAGATACGCAGTATTTT
TRBJ1-2	NA	TRBV5-5	NA	CASSHRGYGYTF	TGTGCCAGCTCCCACCGTGGGTATGGCTACACCTTC
TRBJ2-1	once	TRBV5-4	NA	CASSLALFSEQFF	TGTGCCAGCAGCTTGGCCCTGTTTTCTGAGCAGTTCTTC
TRBJ1-3	NA	TRBV5-5	NA	CASSFAVSGNTIYF	TGTGCCAGCAGCTTTGCGGTATCCGGAAACACCATATATTTT
TRBJ1-5	NA	TRBV4-1	TRBD1	CASSQDSQGWQPQHF	TGCGCCAGCAGCCAAGATTCACAGGGGTGGCAGCCCCAGCATTTT
TRBJ1-6	NA	TRBV9	NA	CASSVNYNSPLHF	TGTGCCAGCAGCGTTAATTATAATTCACCCCTCCACTTT
TRBJ1-5	NA	TRBV12-5	NA	CASGSGNQPQHF	TGTGCTAGTGGTTCGGGGAATCAGCCCCAGCATTTT
TRBJ1-2	NA	TRBV18	NA	CASSPPGSRDGYTF	TGTGCCAGCTCACCACCGGGTAGCAGGGATGGCTACACCTTC
TRBJ2-1	NA	TRBV7-9	NA	CASSTYNEQFF	TGTGCCAGCAGCACCTACAATGAGCAGTTCTTC
TRBJ2-7	NA	TRBV18	TRBD1	CASSATGGHEQYF	TGTGCCAGCTCAGCGACAGGGGGCCACGAGCAGTACTTC
TRBJ2-5	NA	TRBV4-3	NA	CASSQDPAGPQETQYF	TGCGCCAGCAGCCAAGATCCCGCAGGGCCCCAAGAGACCCAGTACTTC
TRBJ1-5	NA	TRBV29-1	NA	CSVRVSSNQPQHF	TGCAGCGTTCGGGTGTCAAGCAATCAGCCCCAGCATTTT
TRBJ1-6	NA	TRBV5-4	NA	CASSLSFGSMGYNSPLHF	TGTGCCAGCAGCTTGTCATTTGGGTCCATGGGCTATAATTCACCCCTCCACTTT
TRBJ2-3	NA	TRBV29-1	TRBD2	CSVEASGGADTQYF	TGCAGCGTTGAAGCTTCCGGGGGGGCAGATACGCAGTATTTT
TRBJ1-2	NA	TRBV11-2	TRBD1	CASSLTGTGGLYGYTF	TGTGCCAGCAGCTTAACGGGGACAGGGGGCCTGTATGGCTACACCTTC
TRBJ1-1	few	TRBV19	TRBD1	CASRDRLRTNTEAFF	TGTGCCAGTCGGGACAGATTAAGAACGAACACTGAAGCTTTCTTT
TRBJ1-2	once	TRBV4-3	NA	CASSQGALINYGYTF	TGCGCCAGCAGCCAAGGCGCCTTAATAAACTATGGCTACACCTTC
TRBJ1-4	once	TRBV6-1	TRBD1	CASSGRQGVLEKLFF	TGTGCCAGCAGCGGTAGACAGGGGGTTTTGGAAAAACTGTTTTTT
TRBJ1-5	NA	TRBV6-1	NA	CASSEWGLGQPQHF	TGTGCCAGCAGTGAATGGGGTTTAGGCCAGCCCCAGCATTTT
TRBJ2-3	NA	TRBV7-2	NA	CASSLPLRASTDTQYF	TGTGCCAGCAGCTTGCCCTTACGGGCCTCCACAGATACGCAGTATTTT
TRBJ1-1	NA	TRBV2	NA	CASRDREATEAFF	TGTGCCAGCCGAGACCGGGAAGCCACTGAAGCTTTCTTT
TRBJ2-2	NA	TRBV5-1	TRBD1	CASSTDRSGTGELFF	TGCGCCAGCAGCACGGACAGGTCGGGCACCGGGGAGCTGTTTTTT
TRBJ2-2	NA	TRBV6-5	NA	CASSSGQSSTGELFF	TGTGCCAGCAGTTCCGGACAGTCTAGCACCGGGGAGCTGTTTTTT
TRBJ2-3	NA	TRBV5-1	NA	CASSRGITDTQYF	TGCGCCAGCAGCCGGGGGATCACAGATACGCAGTATTTT
TRBJ2-5	NA	TRBV4-2	NA	CASSQDLQGGESQETQYF	TGTGCCAGCAGCCAAGATCTCCAAGGCGGAGAGTCTCAAGAGACCCAGTACTTC